This T cell receptor beta chain comes out of a study of CD8+CD57+ T cells in acquired aplastic anemia. Note on this clonotype: Its target is unknown.

Germline V lookup: CDR1 SGHAT, CDR2 FQNNGV. There are 17 residues in the CDR3. V gave up 5 bases and J gave up 7 bases; unmatched junction bases: 12. Genomic DNA, serving as template, underwent TCR beta VDJ and CDR3 profiling. From the reads, TCRdb called clonotypes with MiXCR, one entry per CDR3 protein. The table lists hundreds of thousands of distinct CDR3 sequences, 25% to 40% of them singletons. Study-level findings and limits: Significance was not reached for CD8+ Simpson's diversity between patients and controls.

For sequencing, patients were chosen who had shown expansion of CD8+CD57+ cells by flow cytometry. The chain uses TRBV11-2 and TRBJ2-1, with 12 bases that match TRBD2. Sequenced: sorted CD4+, CD8+, or CD8+CD57+ T cells (not recorded which) from PBMCs. This clonotype originated in a human donor with aplastic anemia. Here the CDR3 reads CASSLRLAGEVSNEQFF. The CDR3 coding sequence is TGTGCCAGCAGCCTCCGACTAGCGGGAGAGGTCAGTAATGAGCAGTTCTTC.